These 29 T cell receptor beta chains originate from one sample sequenced in a study of T cells in Graves' hyperthyroidism and ophthalmopathy. TCR beta CDR3 regions were amplified from RNA. During a first-round RT-PCR of the TCR CDR3, the HTBI primer set was used. Each CDR3 protein is one row after TCRdb ran MiXCR on the multiplex PCR reads. The table includes over 300,000 distinct CDR3 sequences, approximately 15% detected once. Material for sequencing was blood. The receptors originated from an older woman with Graves' hyperthyroidism.

The sample holds many counts of this clonotype. CDR3 loop: CASSVVGLGVTEAFF. In DNA, the CDR3 is TGTGCCAGCAGCGTAGTTGGGCTTGGGGTAACTGAAGCTTTCTTT. V usage is TRBV9 and J usage is TRBJ1-1; D gene ambiguous. Germline V gene sequence: CDR1 SGDLS, CDR2 YYNGEE. The CDR3 runs 15 residues. V was pared by 0 bases and J by 5 bases, with 14 bases between.

At least ten counts were recorded for this clonotype. The rearrangement joins TRBV11-2 to TRBJ1-2; D is unclear. Germline V gene lookup returns CDR1 SGHAT and CDR2 FQNNGV. The CDR3 covers 14 residues. Deletions cut 5 bases from V and 8 bases from J, with 18 bases between. The CDR3 is CASSKRAPTGGYTF. CDR3 nucleotide sequence: TGTGCCAGCAGCAAGCGTGCCCCCACGGGCGGCTACACCTTC.

Ten or more counts support this clonotype. V is TRBV9 and J is TRBJ2-7; D is ambiguous. There are 13 residues in the CDR3. Germline lookup yields CDR1 SGDLS and CDR2 YYNGEE. Trimming left V 0 bases short and J 6 bases short, with 10 bases between. The CDR3 region has the DNA TGTGCCAGCAGCGTAGCTACTCAAGGCGAGCAGTACTTC. Translating it yields CASSVATQGEQYF.

At least ten counts were recorded for this clonotype. The chain has TRBV3-1 and TRBJ1-2; no definite D call. Between the trimmed V and J ends, which lost 5 bases and 7 bases, there was a span of 11 bases. Germline V gives CDR1 LGHDT, CDR2 YNNKEL (reference sequence). The CDR3 runs 12 residues. The CDR3 here is CASSGGGLGYTF. CDR3 bases: TGTGCCAGCAGCGGAGGAGGACTTGGCTACACCTTC.

The sample holds many counts of this clonotype. This rearrangement joins TRBV11-2 to TRBJ2-7, with 12 bases identical to TRBD2. The CDR3 length is 15 residues. J lost 1 base, V lost 5 bases, and 3 bases had no gene match. Per germline, CDR1 SGHAT and CDR2 FQNNGV. CDR3 amino acids: CASSGTSGGSYEQYF. CDR3 nucleotide sequence: TGTGCCAGCAGCGGAACTAGCGGGGGGTCCTACGAGCAGTACTTC.

This clonotype was detected a few times. The chain links TRBV20-1 to TRBJ2-2; the D gene is possibly TRBD1 (6 bases). The ends were cut back, 4 bases at V and 1 base at J, with 16 bases in the middle. Per the germline V gene, CDR1 is DFQATT and CDR2 is SNEGSKA (reference sequence). The CDR3 covers 16 residues. The CDR3 nucleotides are TGCAGTGCTATTGGGGGCAGAGGCGAGAACACCGGGGAGCTGTTTTTT. This encodes CSAIGGRGENTGELFF.

The sample holds many counts of this clonotype. The J gene is TRBJ2-5, the V gene TRBV20-1; D is undetermined. V gave up 3 bases and J gave up 1 base, with 12 bases separating them. The germline V gene has CDR1 DFQATT and CDR2 SNEGSKA (reference sequence). The CDR3 extends over 14 amino acids. CDR3 coding DNA: TGCAGTGCTAGTTCGTCGGCCGTCCAAGAGACCCAGTACTTC. Its protein product is CSASSSAVQETQYF.

This clonotype was counted at least ten times. The chain has TRBV15 and TRBJ2-3; 9 nucleotides match TRBD2. CDR1 and CDR2 from the germline V gene are LNHNV and YYDKDF (reference sequence). This CDR3 has 16 residues. The V and J ends lost 3 bases and 4 bases, in that order; junction bases with no gene match: 8. The CDR3 protein is CATSRAGGGRPDTQYF. The DNA of the CDR3 is TGTGCCACCAGCAGGGCGGGGGGGGGAAGGCCAGATACGCAGTATTTT.

This clonotype has ten or more counts. The rearrangement uses TRBV28 and TRBJ1-5; 8 nucleotides align to TRBD1. Trimming at V came to 6 bases and at J to 5 bases, leaving 9 bases not matched to a gene. The CDR3 is 15 amino acids. CDR1 is MDHEN, CDR2 SYDVKM, per germline. Written as DNA, the CDR3 is TGTGCCAGCAGCCCCGACAGGGGCCCCCATCAGCCCCAGCATTTT. It yields the protein CASSPDRGPHQPQHF.

The chain couples TRBV11-2 to TRBJ2-6; 8 bases are shared with TRBD1. V dropped 5 bases and J dropped 2; count of bases not matched to a gene: 5. CDR3 length: 16 amino acids. Germline values: CDR1 SGHAT, CDR2 FQNNGV. The CDR3 region is CASSILTGAGANVLTF. The CDR3 region has the DNA TGTGCCAGCAGCATACTGACAGGGGCTGGGGCCAACGTCCTGACTTTC.

The sample holds many counts of this clonotype. The chain has TRBV28 and TRBJ2-5, with D unclear. The germline V gene has CDR1 MDHEN and CDR2 SYDVKM. V dropped 2 bases and J dropped 5 bases, with 9 bases sitting between them. The CDR3 extends over 13 amino acids. CDR3 coding DNA: TGTGCCAGCAGTTTACGCCTTGACGAGACCCAGTACTTC. Its translation is CASSLRLDETQYF.

This clonotype was seen many times. This chain connects TRBV11-3 to TRBJ2-1; D is unresolved. CDR1 SGHNT and CDR2 YENEEA come from the germline V gene. V lost 1 base to trimming and J lost 7 bases, with 14 bases between them. The CDR3 is made up of 15 amino acids. The CDR3 loop reads CASSLVGGGRNEQFF. The DNA for the CDR3 is TGTGCCAGCAGCTTAGTAGGTGGTGGAAGGAATGAGCAGTTCTTC. The full variable domain, with the rest looked up from reference TRBV11-3 and TRBJ2-1, is EAGVVQSPRYKIIEKKQPVAFWCNPISGHNTLYWYLQNLGQGPELLIRYENEEAVDDSQLPKDRFSAERLKGVDSTLKIQPAELGDSAVYLCASSLVGGGRNEQFFGPGTRLTVL.

In this sample, this clonotype turned up a few times. The chain employs TRBV6-5 and TRBJ2-7; TRBD1 matches at 7 bases. The J segment lost 3 bases and the V segment lost 2 bases, leaving 1 base of the junction unmatched. This CDR3 region has 13 residues. Germline loops: CDR1 MNHEY, CDR2 SVGAGI. The CDR3 region is CASSYDRDYEQYF. Here the CDR3 DNA reads TGTGCCAGCAGTTACGACAGGGACTACGAGCAGTACTTC.

This clonotype was counted ten times or more. The J gene is TRBJ2-1, the V gene TRBV2; 10 bases map to TRBD2. Germline lookup yields CDR1 SNHLY and CDR2 FYNNEI. The CDR3 totals 15 residues. The trim removed 5 bases at V and 2 bases at J, leaving 3 bases unmatched. The CDR3 protein is CASSPGTSAYNEQFF. Written as DNA, the CDR3 is TGTGCCAGCAGTCCCGGGACTAGCGCCTACAATGAGCAGTTCTTC.

This clonotype came up a few times. The chain couples TRBV5-5 to TRBJ2-7; the match to TRBD1 covers 9 bases. Germline CDR1 and CDR2: SGHKS and YYEKEE (reference sequence). J lost 5 bases, V lost 4 bases, and 10 bases had no gene match. This CDR3 contains 15 residues. This CDR3 is CASSRWRDRDNEQYF. The DNA of the CDR3 is TGTGCCAGCAGCCGCTGGAGGGACAGGGATAACGAGCAGTACTTC.

This clonotype was recorded at least ten times. V and J are TRBV11-2 and TRBJ2-7; D might be TRBD2 (5 bases). Germline CDR1 SGHAT, CDR2 FQNNGV. This CDR3 contains 15 residues. The V end was cut by 0 bases, the J end by 3 bases, with 12 bases between. The CDR3 protein is CASSLDGEFLYEQYF. DNA of the CDR3: TGTGCCAGCAGCTTAGATGGGGAGTTCCTCTACGAGCAGTACTTC.

The genes are TRBV5-6 and TRBJ2-2, with 10 bases fitting TRBD1. The J segment lost 1 base and the V segment lost 10 bases, leaving 13 bases of the junction unmatched. The CDR3 sequence is 17 residues long. The germline gives CDR1 SGHDT, CDR2 YYEEEE. The CDR3 here is CASIGGQGIQNTGELFF. The CDR3 DNA reads TGTGCCTCAATAGGGGGACAGGGGATCCAGAACACCGGGGAGCTGTTTTTT.

This clonotype was seen many times. V is TRBV11-2 and J is TRBJ1-6, with D hard to call. Trimming removed 4 bases from V and 10 bases from J, with 17 bases in between. Germline V gene sequence: CDR1 SGHAT, CDR2 FQNNGV. CDR3 size: 15 residues. CDR3 nucleotide sequence: TGTGCCAGCAGCTCCGTACGGGTCGTATCGTCACCCCTCCACTTT. It codes for CASSSVRVVSSPLHF.

Many counts were recorded for this clonotype. This chain connects TRBV19 to TRBJ2-1; 12 positions match TRBD2. Germline V lookup: CDR1 LNHDA, CDR2 SQIVND (reference sequence). V was pared by 5 bases and J by 10 bases, with 6 bases of the junction left unmatched. The CDR3 loop spans 14 amino acids. For the CDR3, the DNA is TGTGCCAGTAGTCTGCGACTAGCGGGAGCCGAGCAGTTCTTC. Its protein is CASSLRLAGAEQFF.

This clonotype was recorded at least ten times. V gene TRBV6-1 combines with J gene TRBJ1-5, with D possibly TRBD1 on 6 matching bases. Trimming cost V 6 bases and J 4 bases, with 13 bases left between them. Looked up from germline, CDR1 is MNHNS and CDR2 is SASEGT. CDR3 length: 14 residues. The CDR3 sequence is CASRTGTRNQPQHF. CDR3 nucleotides: TGTGCCAGCAGGACCGGGACACGGAATCAGCCCCAGCATTTT.

This sequence joins TRBV10-3 and TRBJ2-5, with 8 bases matching TRBD2. Germline trimming cut 7 bases from V and 3 bases from J; bases unmatched to any gene: 1. The CDR3 is 12 amino acids. Germline lookup yields CDR1 ENHRY and CDR2 SYGVKD. For the CDR3, the DNA is TGTGCCATCAAAGCGGGGGAAGAGACCCAGTACTTC. Amino acid sequence: CAIKAGEETQYF.

The V gene is TRBV19, the J gene TRBJ1-1, with a tentative D call TRBD1 (5 bases). Trimming removed 7 bases at V and 5 bases at J, with 14 bases between. Germline V lookup: CDR1 LNHDA, CDR2 SQIVND (reference sequence). This CDR3 is 13 amino acids long. For the CDR3, the DNA is TGTGCCAGTAATTGGCAGGGCCTTACTGAAGCTTTCTTT. This sequence encodes CASNWQGLTEAFF.

In its sample, this clonotype was seen many times. The J gene is TRBJ2-3, the V gene TRBV10-3; 10 bases match TRBD2. Germline V gene lookup returns CDR1 ENHRY and CDR2 SYGVKD. The CDR3 has 15 residues. V lost 4 bases and J lost 3; bases outside the gene matches: 4. The DNA for the CDR3 is TGTGCCATCAGTGTCCTAGCGGGAGCAACAGATACGCAGTATTTT. Translated: CAISVLAGATDTQYF.

This clonotype has a handful of counts. This chain uses TRBV5-1 with TRBJ2-7; 10 nucleotides align to TRBD2. The CDR3 length is 15 residues. Germline lookup yields CDR1 SGHRS and CDR2 YFSETQ. Trimming at V came to 0 bases and at J to 8 bases, leaving 8 bases not matched to a gene. The CDR3 spells CASSLVASGSSQQYF. The CDR3 DNA reads TGCGCCAGCAGCTTGGTGGCTAGCGGGAGTTCGCAGCAGTACTTC.

The chain joins TRBV12-3 or TRBV12-4 to TRBJ2-2; no clear D gene. The CDR3 covers 15 residues. Deletions cut 2 bases from V and 1 base from J, with 8 bases between. The chain's CDR3 is CASSLRTMNTGELFF. CDR3 bases: TGTGCCAGCAGTTTACGGACCATGAACACCGGGGAGCTGTTTTTT.

The rearrangement links TRBV19 to TRBJ2-1; TRBD2 matches 15 bases. CDR3 length equals 14 residues. Germline CDR1 LNHDA, CDR2 SQIVND (reference sequence). The J segment lost 9 bases and the V segment lost 6 bases, leaving 3 bases of the junction unmatched. CDR3: CASRGLAGGLEQFF. CDR3 nucleotide sequence: TGTGCCAGTAGAGGACTAGCGGGGGGGCTTGAGCAGTTCTTC.

In its sample, this clonotype was seen a few times. The chain employs TRBV5-5 and TRBJ1-3; D is possibly TRBD1 (5 bases). The length of the CDR3 is 15 residues. V lost 2 bases, J lost 0 bases, and 9 bases lay in between. Germline V CDR1 and CDR2: SGHKS, YYEKEE (reference sequence). CDR3 protein: CASSLGHRSGNTIYF. The CDR3, as DNA: TGTGCCAGCAGCTTAGGACACCGCTCTGGAAACACCATATATTTT.

This clonotype appeared many times. This chain joins TRBV28 and TRBJ2-7, with a possible D match to TRBD2 (5 bases). This CDR3 has 14 amino acids. Trimming stripped 5 bases from V and 2 bases from J, with 13 bases between. Germline V gene lookup returns CDR1 MDHEN and CDR2 SYDVKM. The CDR3 region is CASSTEGLPYEQYF. The CDR3 coding sequence is TGTGCCAGCAGTACCGAGGGCCTTCCCTACGAGCAGTACTTC.

In its sample, this clonotype was seen once. The rearrangement joins TRBV2 to TRBJ2-7; maybe TRBD2 (6 bases). In germline, CDR1 is SNHLY, CDR2 FYNNEI. Trimming left V 7 bases short and J 0 bases short, with 13 bases between. The CDR3 is 14 amino acids. CDR3 residues: CASTGLPISYEQYF. The CDR3 DNA is TGTGCCAGCACGGGACTCCCGATCTCCTACGAGCAGTACTTC.